The sequence of this TCR beta chain was determined in a study of regulatory T cells in long-lasting Graves disease. Study-wide findings and caveats: Compared with new cases, persistent Graves' patients showed reduced TCR diversity.

Time point indicated: newly diagnosed GD, antithyroid drugs for less than 3 months. Scientists built the TCR library using RNA that was extracted from PBMCs. Researchers made TCR beta libraries by using iRepertoire HTBI primers and running Arm-PCR on CDR3 regions. TCRdb fed the multiplex PCR reads into MiXCR, producing one record per CDR3 protein. This sample has approximately 480,000 distinct CDR3 sequences, with around 15% found just once. This clonotype was observed a few times. The antigen is not known. V shed 6 bases and J 13 bases; nucleotides not matched to a gene: 7. The germline V gene has CDR1 LNHNV and CDR2 YYDKDF (reference sequence). The CDR3 runs to 12 residues. The sample was also reused in another study, on T cells in Graves' hyperthyroidism and ophthalmopathy.

V is TRBV15 and J is TRBJ2-1; 9 nucleotides align to TRBD2. This sequence originates from a middle-aged man with Graves disease. The material sequenced was peripheral blood mononuclear cells (PBMCs), taken at new diagnosis, from a patient treated with antithyroid drugs. The CDR3 is CATSRREGQQFF. The CDR3, as DNA: TGTGCCACCAGTCGGCGGGAGGGCCAACAGTTCTTC.